The 29 T cell receptor beta chains given below trace back to one sample, sequenced in a study of blood T cell repertoires in COVID-19. The protocol was immunoSEQ multiplex PCR, while the TCRdb copy is restricted to in-frame clones and leaves out a portion. The sample has a few hundred thousand clones; 85% are singletons. The specimen was peripheral blood. The source is a woman aged 18-29 years with acute or convalescent COVID-19.

The chain recombines TRBV11-3 with TRBJ2-5; TRBD1 aligns across 11 bases. Germline V gene lookup returns CDR1 SGHNT and CDR2 YENEEA. The CDR3 is made up of 16 amino acids. V was pared by 2 bases and J by 1 base, with 3 bases of the junction left unmatched. The CDR3: CASSLYGTGGQETQYF. DNA for the CDR3: TGTGCCAGCAGCTTATATGGGACAGGGGGCCAAGAGACCCAGTACTTC.

This clone has a handful of counts. V and J are TRBV3-1 (or the pseudogene TRBV3-2) and TRBJ2-2; perhaps TRBD2 as D (6 bases). The CDR3 totals 15 residues. V shed 4 bases and J shed 3 bases, with 12 bases lying between them. Germline CDR1 is LGHDT and CDR2 is YNNKEL (reference sequence). The chain's CDR3 is CASSRSPGDTGELFF. Here the CDR3 DNA reads TGTGCCAGCAGCCGGAGCCCGGGAGACACCGGGGAGCTGTTTTTT.

CDR3 loop: CASLSIYSNQPQHF. The CDR3 DNA reads TGTGCCAGCCTGTCTATTTATAGCAATCAGCCCCAGCATTTT. This chain uses TRBV28 with TRBJ1-5, with no clear D. Germline V gene data show CDR1 as MDHEN and CDR2 as SYDVKM. Trimming left V 8 bases short and J 0 bases short, with 11 bases between. This CDR3 comprises 14 residues.

The rearrangement uses TRBV6-6 and TRBJ2-7; maybe TRBD1 (6 bases). V gave up 5 bases and J gave up 6 bases, with 14 bases separating them. Germline values: CDR1 MNHNY, CDR2 SVGAGI (reference sequence). The CDR3 has 13 residues. CDR3: CASSTEQGTEQYF. Written as DNA, the CDR3 is TGTGCCAGCAGTACTGAACAGGGTACCGAGCAGTACTTC.

The CDR3 bases are TGTGCCAGCAGCGCAACAAGGGCGGGCTCGAACACCGGGGAGCTGTTTTTT. It encodes CASSATRAGSNTGELFF. The rearrangement uses TRBV9 and TRBJ2-2, with a weak D call TRBD2 (5 bases). CDR1 is SGDLS, CDR2 YYNGEE, per germline. V lost 3 bases to trimming and J lost 0 bases, with 15 bases between them. CDR3 length: 17 residues.

The V call is TRBV28, the J call TRBJ2-1; D gene unclear. Germline lookup yields CDR1 MDHEN and CDR2 SYDVKM. This CDR3 is 11 amino acids long. V was trimmed by 3 bases and J by 8 bases, leaving 5 bases between them. The CDR3 loop reads CASSLSDEQFF. The DNA for the CDR3 is TGTGCCAGCAGTTTGTCCGATGAGCAGTTCTTC.

The chain carries TRBV6-1 and TRBJ2-3, with 8 bases fitting TRBD2. V was clipped by 4 bases and J by 2 bases; unmatched bases: 8. The CDR3 has 16 amino acids. Germline loops: CDR1 MNHNS, CDR2 SASEGT. This CDR3 reads CASSALHSGNTDTQYF. CDR3 in DNA: TGTGCCAGCAGTGCACTCCATAGCGGGAACACAGATACGCAGTATTTT.

CDR3 sequence: CSVTNRVTGELFF. The DNA of the CDR3 is TGCAGCGTGACTAACAGGGTGACCGGGGAGCTGTTTTTT. V usage is TRBV29-1 and J usage is TRBJ2-2; D is perhaps TRBD1 (6 bases). The CDR3 has 13 amino acids. Germline V gene data show CDR1 as SQVTM and CDR2 as ANQGSEA. The germline V and J ends were trimmed by 6 bases and 5 bases, with 13 bases remaining between them.

The rearrangement joins TRBV6-2 or TRBV6-3 to TRBJ1-4; D is unresolved. Germline V gene data show CDR1 as MNHEY and CDR2 as SVGEGT. The CDR3 has 16 residues. V lost 5 bases and J lost 0, with 13 bases in between. The CDR3 DNA reads as TGTGCCAGCAGTAACCCCTTGGAGACAACTAATGAAAAACTGTTTTTT. Amino acids: CASSNPLETTNEKLFF.

This chain connects TRBV18 to TRBJ2-1; D is possibly TRBD1 (6 bases). Trimming removed 5 bases from V and 9 bases from J, with 17 bases in between. The germline V gene encodes CDR1 KGHSH and CDR2 LQKENI. CDR3 size: 14 residues. CDR3 nucleotides: TGTGCCAGCTCATCTAACACAGGGACCGGTGAGCAGTTCTTC. This encodes CASSSNTGTGEQFF. The full variable domain, in which reference TRBV18 and TRBJ2-1 provide the parts outside the CDR3, is NAGVMQNPRHLVRRRGQEARLRCSPMKGHSHVYWYRQLPEEGLKFMVYLQKENIIDESGMPKERFSAEFPKEGPSILRIQQVVRGDSAAYFCASSSNTGTGEQFFGPGTRLTVL.

This clone has only one observation. The chain couples TRBV30 to TRBJ1-4; 10 nucleotides agree with TRBD1. Germline V CDR1 and CDR2: GTSNPN, SVGIG (reference sequence). This CDR3 contains 13 residues. V lost 1 base and J lost 8; bases outside the gene matches: 1. The DNA of the CDR3 is TGTGCCTGGAGTGGGGACAGGGGAGAAAAACTGTTTTTT. It is translated as CAWSGDRGEKLFF.

For this clone: Other DNA sequences of this sample code for an identical CDR3. The chain couples TRBV3-1 (or the pseudogene TRBV3-2) to TRBJ1-3; D possibly corresponds to TRBD1 (5 bases). The CDR3 spans 14 residues. The V gene lost 1 base and the J gene lost 4 bases, with 8 bases spanning the gap. CDR1 LGHDT and CDR2 YNNKEL come from the germline V gene (reference sequence). This chain's CDR3 is CASSQVGAGNTIYF. CDR3 coding DNA: TGTGCCAGCAGCCAAGTAGGGGCCGGAAACACCATATATTTT.

The genes are TRBV7-9 and TRBJ1-2, with a possible D match to TRBD1 (5 bases). This CDR3 is 14 amino acids long. Germline V gives CDR1 SEHNR, CDR2 FQNEAQ (reference sequence). V was clipped by 6 bases and J by 4 bases, with 15 bases between them. Here the CDR3 DNA reads TGTGCCAGCAGGGGGGGAGAGTCTGGCTATGGCTACACCTTC. It codes for CASRGGESGYGYTF.

The CDR3 region is CASSISGPAYEQYF. CDR3 coding DNA: TGTGCCAGCAGTATTAGCGGGCCCGCCTACGAGCAGTACTTC. This chain joins TRBV6-6 and TRBJ2-7, with 7 bases identical to TRBD2. The CDR3 covers 14 residues. The V and J ends lost 5 bases and 2 bases, in that order; junction bases with no gene match: 6. Germline CDR1 is MNHNY and CDR2 is SVGAGI (reference sequence).

This clone was seen a few times. The CDR3 here is CATSDSPYNEQFF. CDR3 nucleotide sequence: TGTGCCACCAGTGATTCTCCCTACAATGAGCAGTTCTTC. The V and J genes are TRBV24-1 and TRBJ2-1, with D unclear. V was clipped by 2 bases and J by 2 bases, with 3 bases between them. The CDR3 runs 13 residues. CDR1 KGHDR and CDR2 SFDVKD come from the germline V gene.

The chain combines TRBV10-2 with TRBJ1-5; the D gene is possibly TRBD1 (5 bases). This CDR3 has 15 amino acids. V was pared by 1 base and J by 6 bases, with 13 bases between. Germline V CDR1 and CDR2: WSHSY, SAAADI. CDR3 residues: CASSEFQGSGQPQHF. The CDR3 DNA follows: TGCGCCAGCAGTGAGTTTCAGGGTAGCGGTCAGCCCCAGCATTTT.

The J gene is TRBJ2-3, the V gene TRBV6-5, with a tentative D call TRBD1 (7 bases). CDR3 size: 14 residues. Between the trimmed V and J ends, which lost 6 bases and 4 bases, there was a span of 14 bases. Germline CDR1 MNHEY, CDR2 SVGAGI. CDR3 sequence reads: CASRAGGNSDTQYF. The CDR3 DNA sequence: TGTGCCAGCAGAGCAGGGGGGAATTCAGATACGCAGTATTTT.

This chain connects TRBV7-7 to TRBJ2-2, with 9 bases lining up with TRBD2. Germline V gene data show CDR1 as SSHAT and CDR2 as FNYEAQ (reference sequence). This CDR3 spans 14 amino acids. The V gene end was trimmed by 6 bases and the J gene end by 2 bases; junction bases not matched to a gene: 1. Here the CDR3 DNA reads TGTGCCAGCAGGACTAGCGGAAACACCGGGGAGCTGTTTTTT. This encodes CASRTSGNTGELFF.

This clone has a count of ten or more. The chain is built from TRBV6-2 or TRBV6-3 and TRBJ2-3; 9 positions agree with TRBD2. V trimming: 3 bases; J trimming: 4 bases; junction bases outside the gene matches: 5. The CDR3 loop spans 15 amino acids. CDR1 and CDR2 (germline): MNHEY, SVGEGT. CDR3 loop: CASSYGSGGADTQYF. The CDR3 coding sequence is TGTGCCAGCAGTTATGGTAGCGGGGGTGCAGATACGCAGTATTTT.

This clone was observed once. This sample also contains other DNA sequences that code for the same CDR3. The chain recombines TRBV18 with TRBJ2-1; D might be TRBD2 (6 bases). Germline V gene sequence: CDR1 KGHSH, CDR2 LQKENI. This CDR3 is 15 amino acids long. V shed 2 bases and J shed 0 bases, with 8 bases lying between them. CDR3 nucleotide sequence: TGTGCCAGCTCACCAGGGGGGAGCTCCTACAATGAGCAGTTCTTC. This codes for CASSPGGSSYNEQFF.

The chain links TRBV19 to TRBJ2-2; D is unresolved. The CDR3 is made up of 15 amino acids. Per germline, CDR1 LNHDA and CDR2 SQIVND (reference sequence). Between the trimmed V and J ends, which lost 4 bases and 3 bases, there was a span of 12 bases. The CDR3 spells CASSTPTYHTGELFF. CDR3 sequence (DNA): TGTGCCAGTAGTACCCCGACATATCACACCGGGGAGCTGTTTTTT.

The chain recombines TRBV21-1 with TRBJ1-5; the listed D gene, TRBD1, was not tested against the DNA. TRBV21-1 is noted as a pseudogene. The CDR3 loop spans 16 amino acids. The CDR3 region has the DNA TGTGCCAGCAGCAAAACGGGACAGGGAAGCAATCAGCCCCAGCATTTT. Amino acids: CASSKTGQGSNQPQHF.

The V call is TRBV5-4, the J call TRBJ2-3; TRBD2 matches at 8 bases. Germline lookup yields CDR1 SGHNT and CDR2 YYREEE (reference sequence). The CDR3 runs to 14 residues. The V gene end was trimmed by 6 bases and the J gene end by 5 bases; junction bases not matched to a gene: 8. CDR3 DNA sequence: TGTGCCAGCAACAAGCGGGAGTTCATAGATACGCAGTATTTT. This gives the protein CASNKREFIDTQYF.

This clone was found once. The chain couples TRBV5-1 to TRBJ2-7; tentatively, D is TRBD2 (7 bases). CDR3 length equals 14 residues. Trimming shortened V by 4 bases and J by 0 bases, and 11 bases separated the two germline ends. Germline CDR1 is SGHRS and CDR2 is YFSETQ. The CDR3 is CASSVGGASYEQYF. For the CDR3, the DNA is TGCGCCAGCAGCGTAGGGGGGGCCTCCTACGAGCAGTACTTC.

The V gene is TRBV19, the J gene TRBJ2-1, with 7 bases identical to TRBD2. Germline assignment: CDR1 LNHDA and CDR2 SQIVND (reference sequence). The CDR3 length is 15 residues. The V and J ends lost 3 bases and 4 bases, in that order; junction bases with no gene match: 6. CDR3 sequence: CASSIGGGPYNEQFF. CDR3 bases: TGTGCCAGTAGTATTGGGGGAGGGCCTTACAATGAGCAGTTCTTC.

The chain combines TRBV6-2 or TRBV6-3 with TRBJ2-1; D is uncertain. This CDR3 contains 11 residues. V shed 5 bases and J shed 13 bases, with 12 bases lying between them. Germline CDR1 reads MNHEY; CDR2 reads SVGEGT. The CDR3 sequence: CASSPLSVQFF. The CDR3 DNA is TGTGCCAGCAGTCCCCTGAGCGTTCAGTTCTTC.

This rearrangement joins TRBV6-5 to TRBJ2-7; D may be TRBD1 (6 bases). V lost 4 bases to trimming and J lost 6 bases, with 16 bases between them. This CDR3 has 14 amino acids. From germline, CDR1 is MNHEY and CDR2 SVGAGI. The CDR3: CASSFVGNRAEQYF. As DNA, the CDR3 is TGTGCCAGCAGTTTCGTAGGGAACAGGGCCGAGCAGTACTTC.

The chain uses TRBV5-1 and TRBJ1-2, with 9 bases identical to TRBD1. The ends lost 4 bases at V and 8 bases at J; junction bases unmatched: 9. CDR1 and CDR2 (germline): SGHRS, YFSETQ. This CDR3 contains 14 residues. CDR3 protein: CASSGDNGQGGYTF. The CDR3 nucleotides are TGCGCCAGCAGCGGGGACAATGGACAGGGGGGCTACACCTTC.

This sequence joins TRBV4-2 and TRBJ1-4; unclear D gene. The CDR3 has 15 amino acids. Looked up from germline, CDR1 is LGHNA and CDR2 is YNFKEQ. The V gene lost 5 bases and the J gene lost 3 bases, with 13 bases spanning the gap. The CDR3 reads CASSKRQTPNEKLFF. CDR3 bases: TGTGCCAGCAGCAAACGTCAAACTCCTAATGAAAAACTGTTTTTT.